This T cell receptor (beta chain) was identified in a study of blood T cell repertoires in COVID-19. While infection was still active, Seattle patients were enrolled and then followed longitudinally. Using immunoSEQ multiplex PCR, the repertoire was profiled, and TCRdb retains in-frame clones only, with some absent. The sample lists 350,000 to 500,000 clones; about 87% were seen once. This clone was detected a few times. Trimming took off 6 bases at V and 0 bases at J, with 18 bases between the two ends. Germline V gene sequence: CDR1 MDHEN, CDR2 SYDVKM. The CDR3 runs 16 residues. Sequenced: peripheral blood. This TCR came from a young man with COVID-19, enrolled during active disease. The chain joins TRBV28 to TRBJ2-7, with a possible D match to TRBD2 (5 bases). In DNA, the CDR3 is TGTGCCAGCAGGGCGGGCGAGCGGAAAAACTCCTACGAGCAGTACTTC. This encodes CASRAGERKNSYEQYF.